The 4 T cell receptor beta chains listed next were all sequenced from one sample in a study of neurological immune-mediated disorders. Using its own MiXCR run on the 5' RACE reads, TCRdb lists one record per CDR3 protein. The table has around 25,000 distinct CDR3 sequences, 10% to 15% seen once. The material sequenced was PBMCs. Source of these receptors: a woman in her 40s with HTLV-1-associated myelopathy (HAM/TSP).

This clonotype was observed many times. V and J are TRBV7-9 and TRBJ1-1, with 9 bases aligning to TRBD1. The CDR3 has 15 amino acids. From germline, CDR1 is SEHNR and CDR2 FQNEAQ (reference sequence). With 0 bases clipped from V and 5 bases from J, the junction kept 4 bases outside the gene matches. CDR3: CASSLAGQGRTEAFF. The CDR3 DNA reads TGTGCCAGCAGCTTAGCGGGACAGGGTAGAACTGAAGCTTTCTTT.

This clonotype counts as medium-sized. The chain recombines TRBV12-3 or TRBV12-4 with TRBJ2-2; the D is unclear. V was clipped by 3 bases and J by 12 bases, with 5 bases between them. The CDR3 is 10 residues long. In nucleotides, the CDR3 is TGTGCCAGCAGTTTCCGGAAGCTGTTTTTT. Its translation is CASSFRKLFF.

This clonotype was seen many times. The chain combines TRBV10-3 with TRBJ2-5; D is unclear. CDR1 and CDR2 from the germline V gene are ENHRY and SYGVKD. The V and J ends lost 3 bases and 5 bases respectively, with 4 bases between them. CDR3 length equals 11 residues. The CDR3 here is CAISDWETQYF. The CDR3 DNA is TGTGCCATCAGTGACTGGGAGACCCAGTACTTC.

This clonotype has at least ten counts. The V and J genes are TRBV20-1 and TRBJ2-2, with 8 positions matching TRBD2. CDR3 length: 15 amino acids. V trimming: 3 bases; J trimming: 6 bases; junction bases outside the gene matches: 9. Germline V CDR1 and CDR2: DFQATT, SNEGSKA (reference sequence). The CDR3 loop reads CSASPGGGPAGELFF. The CDR3 region has the DNA TGCAGTGCTAGCCCCGGCGGGGGGCCAGCCGGGGAGCTGTTTTTT.